These T cell receptor beta chains were read from a single sample in a study of control samples from healthy donors and cancer patients. Sequencing was performed with immunoSEQ multiplex PCR; in TCRdb, only in-frame clones are kept and a portion is missing. This sample carries some 74,000 clones, about 88% of them seen once, and the ten largest clones take 4.5% to 6%. The sequenced material came from blood. These TCRs come from a woman aged 45-59 years in good health. Both conserved end residues are part of each CDR3. A D gene is named only where the DNA matches it firmly. Only part of the rows carry a size: once, few, many, or a class if the clone is expanded.

CDR3nt: TGCGCCAGCAGCTTGCTGAGCGGGGAGCTGTTTTTT
CDR3aa: CASSLLSGELFF
abundance: NA
v_gene: TRBV5-1
j_gene: TRBJ2-2
d_gene: NA

CDR3nt: TGTGCCAGCAGTTTGGACAGGGAAGGTGGCTACACCTTC
CDR3aa: CASSLDREGGYTF
abundance: once
v_gene: TRBV12-3/TRBV12-4
j_gene: TRBJ1-2
d_gene: TRBD1

CDR3nt: TGTGCCAGCAGTCCCGACCATGGGCGGACATCACCCCTCCACTTT
CDR3aa: CASSPDHGRTSPLHF
abundance: NA
v_gene: TRBV6-6
j_gene: TRBJ1-6
d_gene: NA

CDR3nt: TGTGCCATCAGTACAGGGGGCTTGGAAACTGAAGCTTTCTTT
CDR3aa: CAISTGGLETEAFF
abundance: NA
v_gene: TRBV10-3
j_gene: TRBJ1-1
d_gene: TRBD1

CDR3nt: TGTGCCACCAGCAGAGTACAGAACACTGAAGCTTTCTTT
CDR3aa: CATSRVQNTEAFF
abundance: NA
v_gene: TRBV15
j_gene: TRBJ1-1
d_gene: NA

CDR3nt: TGTGCCAGTAGTATGGGGGGGGTCCACAATGAGCAGTTCTTC
CDR3aa: CASSMGGVHNEQFF
abundance: NA
v_gene: TRBV19
j_gene: TRBJ2-1
d_gene: TRBD2

CDR3nt: TGTGCCAGCAGCTCGGGGGTTTACGAGCAGTACTTC
CDR3aa: CASSSGVYEQYF
abundance: NA
v_gene: TRBV7-9
j_gene: TRBJ2-7
d_gene: NA

CDR3nt: TGTGCCAGCAGTGACGGACAGTCTGAAGCTTTCTTT
CDR3aa: CASSDGQSEAFF
abundance: NA
v_gene: TRBV6-1
j_gene: TRBJ1-1
d_gene: NA

CDR3nt: TGTGCCTGGACCTATAGCGACTATAGGTCACCCCTCCACTTT
CDR3aa: CAWTYSDYRSPLHF
abundance: NA
v_gene: TRBV30
j_gene: TRBJ1-6
d_gene: NA

CDR3nt: TGTGCCAGCAGTTTAAGTGGAAACACCATATATTTT
CDR3aa: CASSLSGNTIYF
abundance: once
v_gene: TRBV12-3/TRBV12-4
j_gene: TRBJ1-3
d_gene: NA

CDR3nt: TGTGCCACCAGTGATTCAGAGCAGGGTAGCACCGGGGAGCTGTTTTTT
CDR3aa: CATSDSEQGSTGELFF
abundance: NA
v_gene: TRBV24-1
j_gene: TRBJ2-2
d_gene: NA

CDR3nt: TGTGCCAGCAGTGAACGGAGGGTCACTGAAGCTTTCTTT
CDR3aa: CASSERRVTEAFF
abundance: NA
v_gene: TRBV2
j_gene: TRBJ1-1
d_gene: NA

CDR3nt: TGTGCTAGTGGTGAGATTTCAACGGCCCTCGAGCAGTACTTC
CDR3aa: CASGEISTALEQYF
abundance: NA
v_gene: TRBV12-5
j_gene: TRBJ2-7
d_gene: NA

CDR3nt: TGTGCCACAGCACGACCTCCCCCGACAGTTTCAAGTGGCTACACCTTC
CDR3aa: CATARPPPTVSSGYTF
abundance: few
v_gene: TRBV21-1
j_gene: TRBJ1-2
d_gene: NA

CDR3nt: TGTGCCTGGACCAAGATTGTCGGATCCTACGAGCAGTACTTC
CDR3aa: CAWTKIVGSYEQYF
abundance: NA
v_gene: TRBV30
j_gene: TRBJ2-7
d_gene: NA

CDR3nt: TGTGCCATCAGCGAGGGTCTTATGAATGGCTACACCTTC
CDR3aa: CAISEGLMNGYTF
abundance: NA
v_gene: TRBV10-3
j_gene: TRBJ1-2
d_gene: NA

CDR3nt: TGTGCCTCCCCCGGCTTAGGGTCACCCCTCCACTTT
CDR3aa: CASPGLGSPLHF
abundance: NA
v_gene: TRBV30
j_gene: TRBJ1-6
d_gene: NA

CDR3nt: TGTGCCTGGATCAGGGGCTCTGGTGGCTACACCTTC
CDR3aa: CAWIRGSGGYTF
abundance: NA
v_gene: TRBV30
j_gene: TRBJ1-2
d_gene: NA

CDR3nt: TGCAGTGCTAGTCTCCCACAGACCTCGTACGTCAATACGCAGTATTTT
CDR3aa: CSASLPQTSYVNTQYF
abundance: NA
v_gene: TRBV20-1
j_gene: TRBJ2-3
d_gene: NA